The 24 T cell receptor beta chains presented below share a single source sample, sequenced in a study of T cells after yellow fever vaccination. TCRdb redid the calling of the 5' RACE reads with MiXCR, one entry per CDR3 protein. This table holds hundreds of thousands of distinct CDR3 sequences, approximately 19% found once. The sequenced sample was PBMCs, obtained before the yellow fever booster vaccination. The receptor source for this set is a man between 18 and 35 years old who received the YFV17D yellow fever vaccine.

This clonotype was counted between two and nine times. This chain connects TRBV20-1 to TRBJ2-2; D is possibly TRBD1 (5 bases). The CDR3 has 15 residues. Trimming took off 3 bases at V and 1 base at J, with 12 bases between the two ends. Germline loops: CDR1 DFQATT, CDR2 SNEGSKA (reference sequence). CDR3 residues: CSASRGVGNTGELFF. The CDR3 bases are TGCAGTGCTAGTAGGGGCGTGGGGAACACCGGGGAGCTGTTTTTT.

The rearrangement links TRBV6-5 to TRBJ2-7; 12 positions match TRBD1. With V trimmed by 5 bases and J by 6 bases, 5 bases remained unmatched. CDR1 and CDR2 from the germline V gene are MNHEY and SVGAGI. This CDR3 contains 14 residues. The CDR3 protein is CASSLRDRGPEQYV. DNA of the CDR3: TGTGCCAGCAGTCTCAGGGACAGGGGGCCCGAGCAGTACGTC.

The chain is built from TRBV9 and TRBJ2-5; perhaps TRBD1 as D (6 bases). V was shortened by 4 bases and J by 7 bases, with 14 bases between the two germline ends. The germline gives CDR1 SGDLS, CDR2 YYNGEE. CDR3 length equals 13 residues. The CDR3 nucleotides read TGTGCCAGCAGCACCGAGGGGGTAGGGACCCAGTACTTC. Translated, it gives CASSTEGVGTQYF.

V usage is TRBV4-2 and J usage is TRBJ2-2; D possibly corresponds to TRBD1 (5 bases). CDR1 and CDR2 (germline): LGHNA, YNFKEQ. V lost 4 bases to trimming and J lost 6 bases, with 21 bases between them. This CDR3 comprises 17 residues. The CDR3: CASSPLVGQGTAGELFF. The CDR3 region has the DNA TGTGCCAGCAGCCCCCTCGTGGGCCAGGGAACGGCCGGGGAGCTGTTTTTT.

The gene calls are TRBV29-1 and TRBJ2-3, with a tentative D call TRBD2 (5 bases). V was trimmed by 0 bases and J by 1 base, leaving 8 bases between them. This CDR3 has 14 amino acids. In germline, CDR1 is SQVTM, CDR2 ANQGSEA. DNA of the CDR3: TGCAGCGTTGAAGAACGGGGAGGCACAGATACGCAGTATTTT. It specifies CSVEERGGTDTQYF.

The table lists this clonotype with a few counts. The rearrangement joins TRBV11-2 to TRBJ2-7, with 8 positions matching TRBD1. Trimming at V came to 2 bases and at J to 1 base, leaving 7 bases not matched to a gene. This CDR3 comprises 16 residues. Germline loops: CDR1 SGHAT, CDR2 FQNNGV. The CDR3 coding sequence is TGTGCCAGCAGCTTAATGGGTCGGGACAGGTCCTACGAGCAGTACTTC. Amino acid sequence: CASSLMGRDRSYEQYF. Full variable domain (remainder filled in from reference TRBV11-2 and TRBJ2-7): EAGVAQSPRYKIIEKRQSVAFWCNPISGHATLYWYQQILGQGPKLLIQFQNNGVVDDSQLPKDRFSAERLKGVDSTLKIQPAKLEDSAVYLCASSLMGRDRSYEQYFGPGTRLTVT.

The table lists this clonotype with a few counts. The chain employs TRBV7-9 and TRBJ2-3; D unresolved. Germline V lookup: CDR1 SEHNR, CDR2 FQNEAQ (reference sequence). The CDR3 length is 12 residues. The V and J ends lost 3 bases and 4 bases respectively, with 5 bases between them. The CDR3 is CASSFSPDTQYF. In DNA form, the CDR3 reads TGTGCCAGCAGCTTCTCTCCAGATACGCAGTATTTT. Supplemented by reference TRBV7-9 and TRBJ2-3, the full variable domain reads DTGVSQNPRHKITKRGQNVTFRCDPISEHNRLYWYRQTLGQGPEFLTYFQNEAQLEKSRLLSDRFSAERPKGSFSTLEIQRTEQGDSAMYLCASSFSPDTQYFGPGTRLTVL.

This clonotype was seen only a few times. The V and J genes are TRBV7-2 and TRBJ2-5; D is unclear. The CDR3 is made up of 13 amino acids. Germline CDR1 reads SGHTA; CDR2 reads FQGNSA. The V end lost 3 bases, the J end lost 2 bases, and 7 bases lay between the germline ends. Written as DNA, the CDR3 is TGTGCCAGCAGCTTTTCGGAACAAGAGACCCAGTACTTC. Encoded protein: CASSFSEQETQYF.

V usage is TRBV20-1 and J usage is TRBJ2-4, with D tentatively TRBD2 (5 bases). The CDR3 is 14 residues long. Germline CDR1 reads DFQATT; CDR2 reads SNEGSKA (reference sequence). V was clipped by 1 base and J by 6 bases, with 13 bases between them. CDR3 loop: CSARASGSPNIQYF. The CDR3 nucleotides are TGCAGTGCTAGAGCCTCGGGGAGTCCAAACATTCAGTACTTC.

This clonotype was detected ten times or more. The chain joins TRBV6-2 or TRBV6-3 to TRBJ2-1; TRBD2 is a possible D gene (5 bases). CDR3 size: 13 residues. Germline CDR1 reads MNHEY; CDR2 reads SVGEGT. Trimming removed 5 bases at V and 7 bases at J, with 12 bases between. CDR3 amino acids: CASSTGRGNEQFF. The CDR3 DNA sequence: TGTGCCAGCAGTACGGGCCGAGGGAATGAGCAGTTCTTC.

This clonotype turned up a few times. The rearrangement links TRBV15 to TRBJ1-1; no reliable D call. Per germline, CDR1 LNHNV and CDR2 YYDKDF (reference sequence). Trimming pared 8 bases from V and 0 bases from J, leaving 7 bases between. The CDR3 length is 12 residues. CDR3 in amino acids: CATALLNTEAFF. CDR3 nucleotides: TGTGCCACCGCACTATTGAACACTGAAGCTTTCTTT.

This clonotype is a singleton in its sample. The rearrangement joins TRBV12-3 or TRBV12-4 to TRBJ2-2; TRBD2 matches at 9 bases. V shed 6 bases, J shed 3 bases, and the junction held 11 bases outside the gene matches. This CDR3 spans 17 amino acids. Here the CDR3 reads CASSPASSGGYTGELFF. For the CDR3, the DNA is TGTGCCAGCAGCCCAGCTAGTAGCGGGGGATACACCGGGGAGCTGTTTTTT.

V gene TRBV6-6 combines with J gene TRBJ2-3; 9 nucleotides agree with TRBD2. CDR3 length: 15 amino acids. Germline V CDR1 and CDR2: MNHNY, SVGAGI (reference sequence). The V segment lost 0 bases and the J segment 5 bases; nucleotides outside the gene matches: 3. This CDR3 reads CASSYSAGGQDTQYF. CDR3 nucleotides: TGTGCCAGCAGTTACTCGGCGGGGGGGCAAGATACGCAGTATTTT.

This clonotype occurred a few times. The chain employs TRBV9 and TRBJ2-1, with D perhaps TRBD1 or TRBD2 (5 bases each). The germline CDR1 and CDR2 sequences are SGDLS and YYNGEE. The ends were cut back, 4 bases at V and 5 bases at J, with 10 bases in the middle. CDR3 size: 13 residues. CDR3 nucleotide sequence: TGTGCCAGCAGCCGGGACCAAAACAATGAGCAGTTCTTC. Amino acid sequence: CASSRDQNNEQFF.

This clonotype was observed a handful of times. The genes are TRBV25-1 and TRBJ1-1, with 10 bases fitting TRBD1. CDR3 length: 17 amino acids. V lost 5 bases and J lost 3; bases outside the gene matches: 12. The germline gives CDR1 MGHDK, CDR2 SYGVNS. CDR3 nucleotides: TGTGCCAGCAGTACCCCGGGACAGGGGAGCGGCGACACTGAAGCTTTCTTT. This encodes CASSTPGQGSGDTEAFF.

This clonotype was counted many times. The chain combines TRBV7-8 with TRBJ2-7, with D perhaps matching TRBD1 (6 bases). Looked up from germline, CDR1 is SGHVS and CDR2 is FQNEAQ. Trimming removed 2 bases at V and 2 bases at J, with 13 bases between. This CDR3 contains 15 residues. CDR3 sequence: CASSLTGGSAYEQYF. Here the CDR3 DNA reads TGTGCCAGCAGCTTAACTGGGGGCTCAGCCTACGAGCAGTACTTC.

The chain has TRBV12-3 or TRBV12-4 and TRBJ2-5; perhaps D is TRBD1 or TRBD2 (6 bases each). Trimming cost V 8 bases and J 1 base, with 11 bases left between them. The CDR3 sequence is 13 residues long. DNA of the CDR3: TGTGCCAGCGTAAGGGGGGTCCAAGAGACCCAGTACTTC. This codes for CASVRGVQETQYF.

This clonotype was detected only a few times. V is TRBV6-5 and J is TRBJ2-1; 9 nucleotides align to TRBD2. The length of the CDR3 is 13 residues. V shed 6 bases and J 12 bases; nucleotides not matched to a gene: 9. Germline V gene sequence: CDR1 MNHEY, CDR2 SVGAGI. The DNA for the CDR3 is TGTGCCAGCAGCCGAGGGACTAGCTCTCGGCAGTTCTTC. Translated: CASSRGTSSRQFF.

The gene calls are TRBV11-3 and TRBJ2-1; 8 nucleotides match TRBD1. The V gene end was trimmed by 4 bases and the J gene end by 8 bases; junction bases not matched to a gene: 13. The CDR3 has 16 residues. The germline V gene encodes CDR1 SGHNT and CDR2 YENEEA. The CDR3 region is CASSSNTGGLPYEQFF. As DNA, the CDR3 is TGTGCCAGCAGCTCCAATACAGGGGGTTTACCATATGAGCAGTTCTTC.

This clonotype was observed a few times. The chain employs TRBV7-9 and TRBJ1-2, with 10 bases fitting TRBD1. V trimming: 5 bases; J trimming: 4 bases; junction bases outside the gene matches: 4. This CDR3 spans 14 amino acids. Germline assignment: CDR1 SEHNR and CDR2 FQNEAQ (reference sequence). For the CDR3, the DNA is TGTGCCAGCAGCCCGACAGGGGGCGGCTATGGCTACACCTTC. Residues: CASSPTGGGYGYTF.

CDR3 DNA sequence: TGTGCCAGCAGTCCACAAGCTAATGAAAAACTGTTTTTT. Its protein product is CASSPQANEKLFF. This chain connects TRBV6-5 to TRBJ1-4; D call uncertain. Germline CDR1 reads MNHEY; CDR2 reads SVGAGI. The CDR3 spans 13 residues. With 5 bases removed from V and 3 bases from J, the gap between germline ends came to 7 bases.

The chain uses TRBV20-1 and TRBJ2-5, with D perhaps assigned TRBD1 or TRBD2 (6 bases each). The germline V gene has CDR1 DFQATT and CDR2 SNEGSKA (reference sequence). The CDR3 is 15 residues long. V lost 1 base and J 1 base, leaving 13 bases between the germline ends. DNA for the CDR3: TGCAGTGCTAGAGTTCAAAGGGGGGCCCAAGAGACCCAGTACTTC. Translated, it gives CSARVQRGAQETQYF.

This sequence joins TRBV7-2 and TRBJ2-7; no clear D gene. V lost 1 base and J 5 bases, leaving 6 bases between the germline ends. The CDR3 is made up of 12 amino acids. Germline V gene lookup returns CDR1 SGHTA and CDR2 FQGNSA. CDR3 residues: CASSLVSDEQYF. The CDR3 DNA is TGTGCCAGCAGCTTAGTTTCCGACGAGCAGTACTTC.

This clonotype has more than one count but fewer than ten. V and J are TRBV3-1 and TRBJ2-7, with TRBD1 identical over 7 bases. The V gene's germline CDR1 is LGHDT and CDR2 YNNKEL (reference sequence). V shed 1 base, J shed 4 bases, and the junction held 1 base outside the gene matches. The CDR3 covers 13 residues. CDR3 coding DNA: TGTGCCAGCAGCCAAGCGACAGGGTACGAGCAGTACGTC. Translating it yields CASSQATGYEQYV.